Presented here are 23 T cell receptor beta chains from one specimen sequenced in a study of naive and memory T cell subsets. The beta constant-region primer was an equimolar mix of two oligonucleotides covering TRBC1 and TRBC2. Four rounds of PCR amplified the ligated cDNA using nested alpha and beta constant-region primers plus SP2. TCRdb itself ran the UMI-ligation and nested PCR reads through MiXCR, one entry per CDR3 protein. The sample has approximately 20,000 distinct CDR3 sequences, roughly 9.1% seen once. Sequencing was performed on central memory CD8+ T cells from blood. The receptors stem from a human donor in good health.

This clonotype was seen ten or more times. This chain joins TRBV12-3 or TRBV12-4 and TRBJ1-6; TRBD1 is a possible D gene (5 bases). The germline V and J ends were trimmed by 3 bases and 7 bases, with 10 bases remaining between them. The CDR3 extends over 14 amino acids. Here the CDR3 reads CASSFGTPNSPLHF. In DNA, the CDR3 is TGTGCCAGCAGTTTTGGGACTCCGAATTCACCCCTCCACTTT.

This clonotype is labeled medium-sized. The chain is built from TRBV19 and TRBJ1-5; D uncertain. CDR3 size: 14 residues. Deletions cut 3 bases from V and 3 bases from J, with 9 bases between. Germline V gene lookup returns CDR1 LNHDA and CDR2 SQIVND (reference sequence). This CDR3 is CASSIGLTNQPQHF. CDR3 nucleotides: TGTGCCAGTAGTATCGGCCTGACCAATCAGCCCCAGCATTTT.

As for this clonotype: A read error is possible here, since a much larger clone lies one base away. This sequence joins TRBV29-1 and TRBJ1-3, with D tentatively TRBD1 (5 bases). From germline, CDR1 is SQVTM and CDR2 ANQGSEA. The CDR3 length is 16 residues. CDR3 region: CSARVTVGWPGTTIYF. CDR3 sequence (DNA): TGCAGCGCCCGTGTGACAGTGGGATGGCCTGGAACCACCATATATTTT.

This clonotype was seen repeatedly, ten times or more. This CDR3 is CASSESAGDYNEQFF. In DNA, the CDR3 is TGTGCCAGCAGTGAGTCAGCGGGAGACTACAATGAGCAGTTCTTC. This rearrangement joins TRBV6-1 to TRBJ2-1, with 8 nucleotides matching TRBD2. Germline V gives CDR1 MNHNS, CDR2 SASEGT. This CDR3 spans 15 amino acids. The junction had 4 bases not matched to a gene; V was cut back by 3 bases and J by 3 bases.

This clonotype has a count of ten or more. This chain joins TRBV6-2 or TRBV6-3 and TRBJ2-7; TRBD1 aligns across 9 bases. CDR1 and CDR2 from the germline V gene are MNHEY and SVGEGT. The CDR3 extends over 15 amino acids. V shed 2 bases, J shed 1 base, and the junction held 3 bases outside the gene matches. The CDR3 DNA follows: TGTGCCAGCAGTTACGGACAGGGGCCTTCCTACGAGCAGTACTTC. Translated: CASSYGQGPSYEQYF.

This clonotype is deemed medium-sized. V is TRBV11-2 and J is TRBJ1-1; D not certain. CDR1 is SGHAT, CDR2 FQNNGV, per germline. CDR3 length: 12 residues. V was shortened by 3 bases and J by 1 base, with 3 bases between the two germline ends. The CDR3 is CASSFTNTEAFF. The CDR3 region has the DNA TGTGCCAGCAGCTTTACGAACACTGAAGCTTTCTTT.

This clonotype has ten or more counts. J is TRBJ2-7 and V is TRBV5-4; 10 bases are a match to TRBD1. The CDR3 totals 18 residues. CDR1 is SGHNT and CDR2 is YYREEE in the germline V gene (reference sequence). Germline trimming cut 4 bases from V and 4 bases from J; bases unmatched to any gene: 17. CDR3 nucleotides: TGTGCCAGCAGCGCGAACCCGGCAACCGGGACAGGGGATTACGAGCAGTACTTC. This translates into CASSANPATGTGDYEQYF. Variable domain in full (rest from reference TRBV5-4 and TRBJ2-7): ETGVTQSPTHLIKTRGQQVTLRCSSQSGHNTVSWYQQALGQGPQFIFQYYREEENGRGNFPPRFSGLQFPNYSSELNVNALELDDSALYLCASSANPATGTGDYEQYFGPGTRLTVT.

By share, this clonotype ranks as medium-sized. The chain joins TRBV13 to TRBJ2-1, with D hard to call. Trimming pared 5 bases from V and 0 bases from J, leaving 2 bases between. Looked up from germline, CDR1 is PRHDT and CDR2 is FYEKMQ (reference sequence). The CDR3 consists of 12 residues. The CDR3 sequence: CASSGSYNEQFF. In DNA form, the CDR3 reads TGTGCCAGCAGCGGCTCCTACAATGAGCAGTTCTTC.

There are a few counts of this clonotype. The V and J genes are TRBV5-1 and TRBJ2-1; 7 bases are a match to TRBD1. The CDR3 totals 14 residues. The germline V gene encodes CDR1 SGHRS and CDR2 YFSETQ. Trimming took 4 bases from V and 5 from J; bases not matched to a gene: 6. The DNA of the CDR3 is TGCGCCAGCAGCATACGGGACAGTCACAATGAGCAGTTCTTC. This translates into CASSIRDSHNEQFF. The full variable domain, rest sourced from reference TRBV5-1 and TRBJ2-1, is KAGVTQTPRYLIKTRGQQVTLSCSPISGHRSVSWYQQTPGQGLQFLFEYFSETQRNKGNFPGRFSGRQFSNSRSEMNVSTLELGDSALYLCASSIRDSHNEQFFGPGTRLTVL.

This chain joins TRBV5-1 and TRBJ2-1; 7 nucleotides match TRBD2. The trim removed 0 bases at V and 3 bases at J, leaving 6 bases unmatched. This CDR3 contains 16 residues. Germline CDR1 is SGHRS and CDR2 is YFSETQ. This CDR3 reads CASSLGRGGVYNEQFF. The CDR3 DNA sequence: TGCGCCAGCAGCTTGGGGAGGGGAGGGGTCTACAATGAGCAGTTCTTC.

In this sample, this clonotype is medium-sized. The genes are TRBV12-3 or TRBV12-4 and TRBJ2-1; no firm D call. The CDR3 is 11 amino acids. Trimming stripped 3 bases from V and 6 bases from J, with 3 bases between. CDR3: CASSLGNEQFF. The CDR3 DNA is TGTGCCAGCAGTTTGGGCAATGAGCAGTTCTTC.

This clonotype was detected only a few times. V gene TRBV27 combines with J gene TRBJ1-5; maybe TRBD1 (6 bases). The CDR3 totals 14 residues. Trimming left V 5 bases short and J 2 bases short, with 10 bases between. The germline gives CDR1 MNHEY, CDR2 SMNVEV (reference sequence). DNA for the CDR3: TGTGCCAGCAGTCTGTACAGGGGCAATCAGCCCCAGCATTTT. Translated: CASSLYRGNQPQHF.

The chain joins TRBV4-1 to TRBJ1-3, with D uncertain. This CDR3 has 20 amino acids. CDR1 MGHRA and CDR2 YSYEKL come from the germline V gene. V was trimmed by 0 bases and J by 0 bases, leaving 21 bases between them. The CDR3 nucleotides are TGCGCCAGCAGCCAAGAGGATAGAGTGCAGCCAGACTTCTCTGGAAACACCATATATTTT. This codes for CASSQEDRVQPDFSGNTIYF.

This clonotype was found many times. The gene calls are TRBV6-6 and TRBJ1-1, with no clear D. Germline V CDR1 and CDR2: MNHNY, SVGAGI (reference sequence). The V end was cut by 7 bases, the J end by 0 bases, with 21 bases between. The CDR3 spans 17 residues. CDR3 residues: CASILTWATLMNTEAFF. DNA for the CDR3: TGTGCCAGCATCTTAACTTGGGCGACGCTAATGAACACTGAAGCTTTCTTT.

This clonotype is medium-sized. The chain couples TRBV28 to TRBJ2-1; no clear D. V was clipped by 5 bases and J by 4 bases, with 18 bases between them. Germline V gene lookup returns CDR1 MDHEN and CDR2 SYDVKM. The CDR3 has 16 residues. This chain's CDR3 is CASSPIFGPEYNEQFF. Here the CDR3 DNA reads TGTGCCAGCAGTCCGATATTCGGACCGGAATACAATGAGCAGTTCTTC.

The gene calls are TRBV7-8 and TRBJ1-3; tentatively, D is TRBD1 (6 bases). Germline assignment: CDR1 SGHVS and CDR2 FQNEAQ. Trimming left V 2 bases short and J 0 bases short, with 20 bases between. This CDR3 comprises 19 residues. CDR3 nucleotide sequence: TGTGCCAGCAGCTTATATCAGGGGTCGTCGAGCCGCTCTGGAAACACCATATATTTT. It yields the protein CASSLYQGSSSRSGNTIYF.

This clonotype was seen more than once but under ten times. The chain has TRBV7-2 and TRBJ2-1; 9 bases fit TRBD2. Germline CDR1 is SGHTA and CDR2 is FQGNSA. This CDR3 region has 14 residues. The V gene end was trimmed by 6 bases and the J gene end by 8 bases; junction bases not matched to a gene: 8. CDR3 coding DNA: TGTGCCAGCAGTATTTTCTTAGCGGGAGATGAGCAGTTCTTC. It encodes CASSIFLAGDEQFF.

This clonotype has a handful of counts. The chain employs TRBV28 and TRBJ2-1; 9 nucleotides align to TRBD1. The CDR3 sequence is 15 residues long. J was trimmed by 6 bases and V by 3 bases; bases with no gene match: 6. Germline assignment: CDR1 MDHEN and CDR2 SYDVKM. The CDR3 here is CASSFDWTGANEQFF. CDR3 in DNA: TGTGCCAGCAGTTTTGACTGGACAGGGGCCAATGAGCAGTTCTTC.

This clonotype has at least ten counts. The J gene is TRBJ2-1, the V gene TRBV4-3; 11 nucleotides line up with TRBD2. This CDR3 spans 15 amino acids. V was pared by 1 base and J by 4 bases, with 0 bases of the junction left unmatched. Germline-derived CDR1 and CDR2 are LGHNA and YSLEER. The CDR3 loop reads CASSQGLAGYNEQFF. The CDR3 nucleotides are TGCGCCAGCAGCCAAGGACTAGCGGGGTACAATGAGCAGTTCTTC.

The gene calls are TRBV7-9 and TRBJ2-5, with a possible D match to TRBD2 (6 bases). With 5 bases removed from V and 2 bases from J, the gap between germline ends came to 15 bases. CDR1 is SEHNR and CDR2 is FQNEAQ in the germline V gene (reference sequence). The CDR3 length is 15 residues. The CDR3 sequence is CASSPGLSPQETQYF. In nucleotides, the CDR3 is TGTGCCAGCAGCCCGGGACTTTCCCCGCAAGAGACCCAGTACTTC.

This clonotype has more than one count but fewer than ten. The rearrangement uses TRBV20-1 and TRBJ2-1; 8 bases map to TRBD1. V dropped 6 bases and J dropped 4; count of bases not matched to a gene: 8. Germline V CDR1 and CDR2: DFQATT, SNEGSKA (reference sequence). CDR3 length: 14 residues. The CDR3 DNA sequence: TGCAGTGCCCCGTCTGACAGGGGTTACAATGAGCAGTTCTTC. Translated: CSAPSDRGYNEQFF.

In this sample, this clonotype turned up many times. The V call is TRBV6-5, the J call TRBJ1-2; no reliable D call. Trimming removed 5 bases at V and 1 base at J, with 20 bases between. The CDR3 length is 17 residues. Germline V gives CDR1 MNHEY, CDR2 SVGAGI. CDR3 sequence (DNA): TGTGCCAGCAGTCTCGACGGGCAGAGTCTTTATAACTATGGCTACACCTTC. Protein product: CASSLDGQSLYNYGYTF.

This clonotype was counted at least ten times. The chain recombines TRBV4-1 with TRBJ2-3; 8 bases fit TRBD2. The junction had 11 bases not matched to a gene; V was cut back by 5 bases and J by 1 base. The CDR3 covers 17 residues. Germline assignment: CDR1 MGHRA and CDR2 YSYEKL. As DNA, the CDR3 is TGCGCCAGCAGCTTCGTTTTCGGGAGGGAGGGCACAGATACGCAGTATTTT. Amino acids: CASSFVFGREGTDTQYF.